This TCR beta chain was found in a study of CD8 T cells in ankylosing spondylitis. General observations from the study: Disease-linked clones bore a CD8+ phenotype, appearing relatively rarely in peripheral blood. Before this, some motif variants had been reported in reactive arthritis synovial fluid and blood. According to the report, clones linked to the disease were significantly enriched in matched synovial fluid samples taken from ankylosing spondylitis patients. A motif in TCR beta, a set of 8 or 9 highly homologous variants, appeared characteristic of ankylosing spondylitis blood.

The CDR3 sequence is 19 residues long. Germline V gives CDR1 SGHRS, CDR2 YFSETQ. V was pared by 4 bases and J by 1 base, with 11 bases of the junction left unmatched. Notes on this clonotype: What it recognizes is unknown.

It was by quantitative 5'-RACE with molecular barcodes that TCR beta libraries were made. TCRdb redid the calling of the 5' RACE reads with MiXCR, one entry per CDR3 protein. The repertoire consists of 700,000 to 1,000,000 distinct CDR3 sequences, with 10% to 15% occurring once and the leading ten covering roughly 0.51%. The J gene is TRBJ1-6, the V gene TRBV5-1, with 10 bases fitting TRBD1. The sequenced material came from blood, either unsorted or a sorted T cell fraction (not recorded which). The clonotype comes from a male donor with ankylosing spondylitis. CDR3 coding DNA: TGCGCCAGCAGCCCCGAGGGACAGGGGTATAGGTCCTATAATTCACCCCTCCACTTT. The encoded protein is CASSPEGQGYRSYNSPLHF.